Following are 9 T cell receptor beta chains from one sample sequenced in a study of blood T cell repertoires in COVID-19. Sequencing used immunoSEQ multiplex PCR; TCRdb keeps in-frame clones, though not all of them. The repertoire holds around 40,000 clones, with roughly 77% as singletons. The sequencing input was peripheral blood. These receptors all come from a man of 80 years or more with active or convalescent COVID-19.

J is TRBJ2-3 and V is TRBV30; 16 bases match TRBD2. The germline V gene has CDR1 GTSNPN and CDR2 SVGIG (reference sequence). There are 19 residues in the CDR3. V shed 7 bases and J 0 bases; nucleotides not matched to a gene: 13. CDR3 region: CASTGLAGGLGFSTDTQYF. The CDR3 bases are TGTGCCTCGACGGGACTAGCGGGGGGGCTTGGGTTTAGCACAGATACGCAGTATTTT. The variable domain in full, completed from reference TRBV30 and TRBJ2-3, reads SQTIHQWPATLVQPVGSPLSLECTVEGTSNPNLYWYRQAAGRGLQLLFYSVGIGQISSEVPQNLSASRPQDRQFILSSKKLLLSDSGFYLCASTGLAGGLGFSTDTQYFGPGTRLTVL.

The chain recombines TRBV4-1 with TRBJ2-1; 9 bases agree with TRBD2. CDR1 MGHRA and CDR2 YSYEKL come from the germline V gene. The CDR3 spans 15 residues. The junction had 12 bases not matched to a gene; V was cut back by 6 bases and J by 9 bases. CDR3 in DNA: TGCGCCAGCAGTCTGGGCCCAGCGGGGGGCGTTGAGCAGTTCTTC. It yields the protein CASSLGPAGGVEQFF.

J is TRBJ2-1 and V is TRBV9; 9 bases fit TRBD2. Germline values: CDR1 SGDLS, CDR2 YYNGEE. CDR3 size: 15 residues. V lost 4 bases and J lost 0; bases outside the gene matches: 2. DNA of the CDR3: TGTGCCAGCAGCATTAGCGGGAGCTCCTACAATGAGCAGTTCTTC. Translating it yields CASSISGSSYNEQFF.

J is TRBJ1-2 and V is TRBV29-1; no definite D call. V was shortened by 0 bases and J by 1 base, with 12 bases between the two germline ends. The CDR3 contains 15 residues. Germline lookup yields CDR1 SQVTM and CDR2 ANQGSEA. This CDR3 is CSVEDTDPLNYGYTF. The CDR3 DNA sequence: TGCAGCGTTGAAGATACAGACCCTCTTAACTATGGCTACACCTTC.

This chain links TRBV3-1 (or the pseudogene TRBV3-2) with TRBJ1-5; possible D gene TRBD1, 6 bases. Trimming took 0 bases from V and 5 from J, leaving 8 bases between them. Germline V gives CDR1 LGHDT, CDR2 YNNKEL (reference sequence). This CDR3 spans 14 amino acids. CDR3 nucleotide sequence: TGTGCCAGCAGCCAAGACAGGGGTCATCAGCCCCAGCATTTT. It yields the protein CASSQDRGHQPQHF.

The rearrangement joins TRBV2 to TRBJ2-5, with TRBD1 matching 8 bases. V was clipped by 6 bases and J by 5 bases; unmatched bases: 5. The CDR3 is 13 amino acids. The V gene's germline CDR1 is SNHLY and CDR2 FYNNEI. CDR3 in DNA: TGTGCCAGCAGGCTGACAGGGGATGAGACCCAGTACTTC. Translating gives CASRLTGDETQYF.

The chain carries TRBV7-8 and TRBJ1-5; TRBD1 agrees at 9 bases. Unmatched junction bases numbered 1, after V lost 5 bases and J lost 5 bases. Germline V gene lookup returns CDR1 SGHVS and CDR2 FQNEAQ. This CDR3 region has 13 residues. The CDR3 DNA reads TGTGCCAGCAGCCGACAGGGGGATCAGCCCCAGCATTTT. Its protein is CASSRQGDQPQHF. Full variable domain (rest looked up from reference TRBV7-8 and TRBJ1-5): GAGVSQSPRYKVAKRGQDVALRCDPISGHVSLFWYQQALGQGPEFLTYFQNEAQLDKSGLPSDRFFAERPEGSVSTLKIQRTQQEDSAVYLCASSRQGDQPQHFGDGTRLSIL.

The J gene is TRBJ2-6, the V gene TRBV5-5; possible D gene TRBD1, 6 bases. The germline V and J ends were trimmed by 0 bases and 2 bases, with 15 bases remaining between them. This CDR3 comprises 18 residues. CDR1 SGHKS and CDR2 YYEKEE come from the germline V gene (reference sequence). CDR3 DNA sequence: TGTGCCAGCAGCTTGGAGAGCCTGGGGGCTACTGGGGCCAACGTCCTGACTTTC. Its protein is CASSLESLGATGANVLTF.

This clone was picked up a small number of times. The V call is TRBV5-6, the J call TRBJ2-7; 8 bases match TRBD2. Germline CDR1 SGHDT, CDR2 YYEEEE. The CDR3 has 15 residues. V was pared by 3 bases and J by 2 bases, with 7 bases of the junction left unmatched. DNA of the CDR3: TGTGCCAGCAGCTGGGAGCGGGAGTTGGCCTACGAGCAGTACTTC. Translating gives CASSWERELAYEQYF.